This T cell receptor beta chain originates from a study of blood T cells in healthy people across ages. A second PCR, run for about 6 to 11 cycles, used a sample-barcoded 5' primer plus a J-beta primer mix. One entry per CDR3 protein, called by TCRdb with MiXCR from the 5' RACE reads. In the table there are 450,000 to 700,000 distinct CDR3 sequences, 25% to 30% of which are singletons. The CDR3 has 15 residues. The sequenced sample consisted of blood. J is TRBJ1-4 and V is TRBV21-1; TRBD1, the table's D call, lacks a check against the DNA. TRBV21-1 has pseudogene status. This clonotype was sampled from a woman between 65 and 79 years old in good health. The CDR3 DNA is TGTGCCAGCAGCAAAACAAGGGGGTCTAATGAAAAACTGTTTTTT. It yields the protein CASSKTRGSNEKLFF.